The 5 T cell receptor beta chains below were found in one sample sequenced in a study of Graves' ophthalmopathy and Graves' hyperthyroidism. Amplified material comprised TCR beta CDR3 regions derived from RNA transcripts. The workflow started with a first-round RT-PCR run with HTBI primers and then moved on to a second-round multiplex PCR. In TCRdb, the multiplex PCR reads were re-called with MiXCR into one record per CDR3 protein. Of roughly 160,000 distinct CDR3 sequences listed, 30% to 45% are singletons. The sample taken for sequencing was peripheral blood. These receptors were collected from a woman between 40 and 50 years old with Graves' ophthalmopathy.

This rearrangement joins TRBV29-1 to TRBJ2-7; a possible D gene is TRBD1 (5 bases). The CDR3 spans 13 residues. V gave up 6 bases and J gave up 2 bases, with 14 bases separating them. Germline CDR1 reads SQVTM; CDR2 reads ANQGSEA. CDR3 bases: TGCAGCGTGATCTGGACACAGACCTACGAGCAGTACTTC. This encodes CSVIWTQTYEQYF.

This clonotype has a single count. This chain links TRBV5-1 with TRBJ2-7; 12 bases agree with TRBD1. Per germline, CDR1 SGHRS and CDR2 YFSETQ. J lost 7 bases, V lost 4 bases, and 6 bases had no gene match. CDR3 size: 14 residues. As DNA, the CDR3 is TGCGCCAGCAGCGGGGGACAGGGGGCAAGGGAGCAGTACTTC. Encoded protein: CASSGGQGAREQYF.

This clonotype was seen many times. This chain connects TRBV7-9 to TRBJ2-7, with 7 nucleotides matching TRBD2. Trimming removed 3 bases from V and 12 bases from J; junction bases left unmatched: 14. The CDR3 sequence is 14 residues long. CDR1 is SEHNR and CDR2 is FQNEAQ in the germline V gene (reference sequence). This CDR3 reads CASSLTTGLQTRYF. The CDR3 nucleotides read TGTGCCAGCAGCTTGACTACGGGACTACAAACCCGGTACTTC.

This clonotype appeared many times. V is TRBV11-2 and J is TRBJ1-1; 9 positions agree with TRBD1. Losses at the gene ends were 5 bases for V and 5 bases for J; bases not matched to a gene: 9. In germline, CDR1 is SGHAT, CDR2 FQNNGV. The CDR3 contains 15 residues. CDR3 coding DNA: TGTGCCAGCAGCGATAACAGGGGGCTCGGGACTGAAGCTTTCTTT. It yields the protein CASSDNRGLGTEAFF.

A remark on this clonotype: One junction end disagrees with the germline gene, perhaps due to a read error. The chain employs TRBV11-2 and TRBJ2-7; D unresolved. The CDR3 runs to 13 residues. Germline CDR1 SGHAT, CDR2 FQNNGV. The CDR3 is CSVEYASTYEQYF. The CDR3 DNA sequence: TGCAGCGTTGAATATGCGAGCACCTACGAGCAGTACTTC.